The rows below give T cell receptor beta chains drawn from one sample of a study of T cells in Graves' hyperthyroidism and ophthalmopathy. TCRdb analysed the multiplex PCR reads with MiXCR anew, one entry per CDR3 protein. The table shows about 290,000 distinct CDR3 sequences, with around 15% occurring only once. Sample: blood. These receptors originate from a woman in her thirties or forties with Graves' hyperthyroidism. Both conserved end residues are part of each CDR3. D genes are given only for firm matches. Size values are once, few and many counts, or a class for expanded clones, and some rows have none.

j_call	v_call	d_call	clone_size	cdr3_aa	cdr3_nt
TRBJ1-5	TRBV7-6	NA	many	CASSSRLWTPIHF	TGTGCCAGCAGCTCTAGATTATGGACACCCATCCATTTT
TRBJ2-5	TRBV7-8	NA	many	CASSLARLGRALETQYF	TGTGCCAGCAGCTTAGCCAGACTGGGAAGGGCCCTAGAGACCCAGTACTTC
TRBJ2-3	TRBV24-1	NA	many	CATSGARQTDTQYF	TGTGCCACCAGTGGGGCGAGGCAGACAGATACGCAGTATTTT
TRBJ1-3	TRBV11-2	NA	few	CASSSYRQAGNTIYF	TGTGCCAGCAGCTCCTATAGACAGGCTGGAAACACCATATATTTT
TRBJ2-2	TRBV14	TRBD2	NA	CASSPGTSGGTTGELFF	TGTGCCAGCAGCCCGGGGACTAGCGGGGGAACCACCGGGGAGCTGTTTTTT
TRBJ2-3	TRBV6-2/TRBV6-3	TRBD1	many	CASSLQGRPTDTQYF	TGTGCCAGCAGTCTACAGGGGCGACCCACAGATACGCAGTATTTT
TRBJ2-6	TRBV20-1	NA	NA	CSARDRRTLSGANVLTF	TGCAGTGCTAGAGATAGACGGACCCTGTCTGGGGCCAACGTCCTGACTTTC
TRBJ1-3	TRBV28	NA	few	CASSAGGDTIYF	TGTGCCAGCAGTGCGGGGGGAGACACCATATATTTT
TRBJ2-1	TRBV11-1	TRBD2	NA	CASSKSAGGRNEQFF	TGTGCCAGCAGCAAATCAGCGGGAGGGAGGAATGAGCAGTTCTTC
TRBJ1-5	TRBV6-1	TRBD1	many	CASQGGSNQPQHF	TGTGCCAGCCAGGGGGGGAGCAATCAGCCCCAGCATTTT
TRBJ2-3	TRBV7-9	NA	NA	CASSFLNTDTQYF	TGTGCCAGCAGCTTCCTCAACACAGATACGCAGTATTTT
TRBJ1-5	TRBV6-1	TRBD1	many	CATGRGGDSNQPQHF	TGTGCCACGGGCAGGGGGGGGGATAGCAATCAGCCCCAGCATTTT
TRBJ2-1	TRBV24-1	NA	NA	CATSDLTGSRRDEQFF	TGTGCCACCAGTGATTTGACCGGGTCCAGAAGGGATGAGCAGTTCTTC
TRBJ2-1	TRBV5-1	TRBD2	NA	CASSRPAGPNEQFF	TGCGCCAGCAGCCGACCAGCGGGACCGAATGAGCAGTTCTTC
TRBJ2-7	TRBV7-9	NA	many	CASSALGGHRHYEQYF	TGTGCCAGCAGCGCTCTCGGCGGACACCGCCACTACGAGCAGTACTTC
TRBJ2-2	TRBV5-5	TRBD2	many	CASSLHSSGRAIGELFF	TGTGCCAGCAGCTTGCACTCCAGCGGGAGGGCCATCGGGGAGCTGTTTTTT
TRBJ1-1	TRBV10-3	NA	NA	CATTQGTTEAFF	TGTGCCACCACGCAGGGGACCACTGAAGCTTTCTTT
TRBJ2-7	TRBV7-2	NA	few	CASSSRQVYEQYF	TGTGCCAGCAGCTCCCGACAGGTGTACGAGCAGTACTTC
TRBJ2-7	TRBV10-3	TRBD1	many	CAISLGQGPPYEQYF	TGTGCCATCAGTCTAGGACAGGGCCCCCCCTACGAGCAGTACTTC
TRBJ1-1	TRBV7-2	TRBD1	many	CASSLRRGQGNTEAFF	TGTGCCAGCAGCTTACGTCGGGGACAGGGAAACACTGAAGCTTTCTTT
TRBJ2-1	TRBV5-1	NA	few	CASKGPAGEQFF	TGCGCCAGCAAGGGTCCCGCGGGGGAGCAGTTCTTC
TRBJ2-5	TRBV7-2	TRBD1	many	CASSFMGQQETQYF	TGTGCCAGCAGCTTCATGGGACAGCAAGAGACCCAGTACTTC
TRBJ1-1	TRBV7-9	NA	many	CASSYVGDTEAFF	TGTGCCAGCAGCTATGTGGGGGACACTGAAGCTTTCTTT
TRBJ2-3	TRBV24-1	TRBD2	few	CATSDSSGRATDTQYF	TGTGCCACCAGTGATAGCAGCGGGAGGGCCACAGATACGCAGTATTTT
TRBJ2-4	TRBV27	NA	NA	CASSSQGVSIQYF	TGTGCCAGCAGTTCACAGGGCGTGAGCATTCAGTACTTC
TRBJ2-1	TRBV6-1	TRBD2	many	CASRMLAGGYNEQFF	TGTGCCAGCAGAATGCTAGCGGGAGGTTACAATGAGCAGTTCTTC
TRBJ2-7	TRBV28	TRBD1	NA	CASSLGQGAWEQYF	TGTGCCAGCAGTTTAGGACAGGGGGCTTGGGAGCAGTACTTC
TRBJ2-1	TRBV7-9	TRBD2	few	CASSIRRLADYNEQFF	TGTGCCAGCAGCATCCGCCGCCTAGCGGACTACAATGAGCAGTTCTTC
TRBJ2-1	TRBV19	NA	NA	CASSSGLSSSYNEQFF	TGTGCCAGTAGTTCAGGACTTTCCAGCTCCTACAATGAGCAGTTCTTC
TRBJ2-2	TRBV20-1	TRBD2	many	CSARDLLAGGFADGELFF	TGCAGTGCTAGAGACCTACTAGCGGGAGGCTTTGCGGACGGGGAGCTGTTTTTT
TRBJ2-1	TRBV7-6	TRBD2	few	CASSTTNGRYNEQFF	TGTGCCAGCAGCACAACTAACGGGAGGTACAATGAGCAGTTCTTC
TRBJ2-1	TRBV5-1	NA	NA	CASSLGLSRSYNEQFF	TGCGCCAGCAGCTTGGGCCTATCTCGCTCCTACAATGAGCAGTTCTTC
TRBJ2-3	TRBV6-1	TRBD2	NA	CASSRIGLAGRASTDTQYF	TGTGCCAGCAGTAGAATCGGACTAGCGGGACGAGCTAGCACAGATACGCAGTATTTT
TRBJ2-1	TRBV11-2	TRBD2	many	CASTPIAGGIGEQFF	TGTGCCAGCACCCCCATAGCGGGAGGGATAGGTGAGCAGTTCTTC
TRBJ2-2	TRBV6-1	TRBD2	many	CASSQLAGGPHGGELFF	TGTGCCAGCAGCCAACTAGCGGGAGGGCCCCATGGCGGGGAGCTGTTTTTT
TRBJ2-5	TRBV25-1	TRBD1	many	CASSDYDRGEETQYF	TGTGCCAGCAGTGACTACGACAGGGGAGAAGAGACCCAGTACTTC
TRBJ2-7	TRBV10-3	TRBD1	many	CAIRSDRVEQYF	TGTGCCATCAGATCGGACAGGGTCGAGCAGTACTTC
TRBJ1-1	TRBV20-1	TRBD1	many	CSALTGGMGAFF	TGCAGTGCACTTACAGGGGGAATGGGGGCTTTCTTT
TRBJ2-3	TRBV13	TRBD2	NA	CASSSTGTSGRTDTQYF	TGTGCCAGCAGCTCAACCGGGACTAGCGGGAGAACAGATACGCAGTATTTT
TRBJ1-1	TRBV28	NA	NA	CASRIQGDTEAFF	TGTGCCAGCAGAATACAGGGTGACACTGAAGCTTTCTTT
TRBJ2-1	TRBV20-1	TRBD2	few	CSARDGGGYNEQFF	TGCAGTGCTAGAGATGGGGGGGGGTACAATGAGCAGTTCTTC